This TCR beta chain comes out of a study of technical replicates of blood from several donors. V shed 6 bases and J shed 8 bases, with 13 bases lying between them. Germline V gene lookup returns CDR1 SNHLY and CDR2 FYNNEI. The CDR3 covers 12 residues. TCRdb keeps only in-frame clones here, not all; method: immunoSEQ multiplex PCR. The data contain around 70,000 clones, about 96% of them seen just once; the ten biggest clones take up around 0.2%. This clone was seen only once. The V gene is TRBV2, the J gene TRBJ1-2; D may be TRBD1 (6 bases). The sample taken for sequencing was T cells isolated from PBMCs. This clonotype was sampled from a human donor in good health. The CDR3 DNA is TGTGCCAGCAGACTGGGGGGGGGCGGCTACACCTTC. Its protein is CASRLGGGGYTF.